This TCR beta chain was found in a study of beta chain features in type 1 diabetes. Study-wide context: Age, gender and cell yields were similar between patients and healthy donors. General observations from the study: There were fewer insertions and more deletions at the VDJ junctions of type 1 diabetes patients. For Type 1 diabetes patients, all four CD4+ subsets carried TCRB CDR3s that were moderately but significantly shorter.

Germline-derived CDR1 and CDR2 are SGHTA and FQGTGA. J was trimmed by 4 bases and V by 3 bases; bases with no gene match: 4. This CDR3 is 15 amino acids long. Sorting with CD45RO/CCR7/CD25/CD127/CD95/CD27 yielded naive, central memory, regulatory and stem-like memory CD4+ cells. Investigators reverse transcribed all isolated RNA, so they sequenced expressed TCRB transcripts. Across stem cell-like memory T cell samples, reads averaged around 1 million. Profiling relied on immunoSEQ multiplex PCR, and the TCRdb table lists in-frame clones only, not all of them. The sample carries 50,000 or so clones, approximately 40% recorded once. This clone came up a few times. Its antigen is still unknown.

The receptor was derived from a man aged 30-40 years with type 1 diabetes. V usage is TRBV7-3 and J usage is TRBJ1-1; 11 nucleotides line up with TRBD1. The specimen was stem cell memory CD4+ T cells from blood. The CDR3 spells CASSFGTGGFTEAFF. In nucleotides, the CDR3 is TGTGCCAGCAGCTTCGGGACAGGGGGATTCACTGAAGCTTTCTTT.